One T cell receptor (beta chain) is described in this entry. The CDR3 loop spans 14 amino acids. Looked up from germline, CDR1 is KGHSH and CDR2 is LQKENI. V lost 3 bases and J lost 4, with 12 bases in between. Seattle-derived patients entered the study during active infection and were followed longitudinally. The sample comes from a study of blood T cell repertoires in COVID-19. Study-wide context: The origin of the acute and convalescent COVID-19 samples was the United States, Italy and Spain. Sources were T cells, B-cell-depleted T cells, or PBMCs; the material itself was cDNA or gDNA.

Profiling relied on immunoSEQ multiplex PCR, and the TCRdb table lists in-frame clones only, not all of them. The table lists a few hundred thousand clones, 86% of them singletons, with roughly a tenth in the top ten. Source material: peripheral blood. The chain combines TRBV18 with TRBJ2-5; D is possibly TRBD1 (6 bases). The clonotype comes from a woman aged 50 to 65 with COVID-19, enrolled during active disease. CDR3 loop: CASSPRGERETQYF. The CDR3 nucleotides read TGTGCCAGCTCACCCAGGGGCGAGAGAGAGACCCAGTACTTC.